This T cell receptor (beta chain) was retrieved from a study of beta chain features in type 1 diabetes. Points from the study as a whole: Junctions at VDJ sites from type 1 diabetes patients had fewer insertions and more deletions. A closer apparent resemblance between naive, central memory and Treg TCRB repertoires was seen in patients than in healthy donors. Any role of HLA type in TCRB rearrangement remained unresolved here. Shorter TCRB CDR3s, moderately but significantly so, marked every one of the four CD4+ subsets in Type 1 diabetes patients.

V lost 5 bases and J lost 8, with 16 bases in between. This CDR3 contains 14 residues. From germline, CDR1 is LNHDA and CDR2 SQIVND (reference sequence). The entirety of the isolated RNA underwent reverse transcription, so expressed TCRB transcripts were sequenced. Sequenced by immunoSEQ multiplex PCR; TCRdb stores in-frame clones only, minus some. The sample contains about 650,000 clones, around 12% of which appear only once. This clone has only a few counts. Its cognate antigen is unknown. Material: naive CD4+ T cells from blood. The rearrangement uses TRBV19 and TRBJ2-1, with D possibly TRBD1 on 5 matching bases. The clonotype was recovered from a man between 25 and 39 years old with type 1 diabetes. CDR3 residues: CASSHTITGDEQFF. The CDR3 DNA sequence: TGTGCCAGTAGTCACACGATTACAGGAGATGAGCAGTTCTTC.